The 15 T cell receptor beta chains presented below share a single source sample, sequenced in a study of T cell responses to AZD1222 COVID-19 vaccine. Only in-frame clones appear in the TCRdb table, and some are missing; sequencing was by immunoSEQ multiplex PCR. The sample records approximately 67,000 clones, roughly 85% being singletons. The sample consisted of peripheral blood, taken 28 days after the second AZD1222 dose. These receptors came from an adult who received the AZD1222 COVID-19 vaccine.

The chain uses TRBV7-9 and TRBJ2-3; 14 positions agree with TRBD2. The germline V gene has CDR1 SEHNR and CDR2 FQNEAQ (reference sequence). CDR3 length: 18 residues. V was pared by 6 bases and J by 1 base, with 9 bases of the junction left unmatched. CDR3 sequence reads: CASRMGLAGAYGTDTQYF. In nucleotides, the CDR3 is TGTGCCAGCAGGATGGGACTAGCGGGGGCGTATGGCACAGATACGCAGTATTTT.

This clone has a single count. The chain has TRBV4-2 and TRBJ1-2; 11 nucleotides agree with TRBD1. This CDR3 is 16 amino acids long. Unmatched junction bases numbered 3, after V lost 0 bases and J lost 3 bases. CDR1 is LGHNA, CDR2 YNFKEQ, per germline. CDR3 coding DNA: TGTGCCAGCAGCCAAGATGGGACAGGGGGGTACTATGGCTACACCTTC. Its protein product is CASSQDGTGGYYGYTF.

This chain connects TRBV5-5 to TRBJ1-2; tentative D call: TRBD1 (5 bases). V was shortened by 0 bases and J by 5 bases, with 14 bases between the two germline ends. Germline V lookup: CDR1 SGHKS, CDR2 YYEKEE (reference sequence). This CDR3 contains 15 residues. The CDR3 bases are TGTGCCAGCAGCTTGGTCCCAGGGCAGCCTTATGGCTACACCTTC. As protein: CASSLVPGQPYGYTF.

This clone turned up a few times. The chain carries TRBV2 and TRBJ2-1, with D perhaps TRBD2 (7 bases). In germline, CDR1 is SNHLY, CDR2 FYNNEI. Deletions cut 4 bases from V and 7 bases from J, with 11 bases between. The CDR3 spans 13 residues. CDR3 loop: CASSVGGPNEQFF. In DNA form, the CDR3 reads TGTGCCAGCAGTGTGGGGGGGCCTAATGAGCAGTTCTTC. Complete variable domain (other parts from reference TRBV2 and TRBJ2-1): EPEVTQTPSHQVTQMGQEVILRCVPISNHLYFYWYRQILGQKVEFLVSFYNNEISEKSEIFDDQFSVERPDGSNFTLKIRSTKLEDSAMYFCASSVGGPNEQFFGPGTRLTVL.

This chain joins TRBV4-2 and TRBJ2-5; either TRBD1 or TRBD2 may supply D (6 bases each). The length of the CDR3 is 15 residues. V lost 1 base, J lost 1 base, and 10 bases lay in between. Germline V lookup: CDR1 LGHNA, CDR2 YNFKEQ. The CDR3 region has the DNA TGTGCCAGCAGCCAAGGGCCGGGGGCCCAAGAGACCCAGTACTTC. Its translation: CASSQGPGAQETQYF.

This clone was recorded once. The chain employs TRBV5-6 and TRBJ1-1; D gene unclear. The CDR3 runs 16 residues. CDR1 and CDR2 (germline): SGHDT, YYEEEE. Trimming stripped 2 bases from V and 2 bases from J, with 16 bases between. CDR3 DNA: TGTGCCAGCAGCTTTGCGTTCGGGGTACTAAACACTGAAGCTTTCTTT. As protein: CASSFAFGVLNTEAFF. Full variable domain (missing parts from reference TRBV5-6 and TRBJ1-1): DAGVTQSPTHLIKTRGQQVTLRCSPKSGHDTVSWYQQALGQGPQFIFQYYEEEERQRGNFPDRFSGHQFPNYSSELNVNALLLGDSALYLCASSFAFGVLNTEAFFGQGTRLTVV.

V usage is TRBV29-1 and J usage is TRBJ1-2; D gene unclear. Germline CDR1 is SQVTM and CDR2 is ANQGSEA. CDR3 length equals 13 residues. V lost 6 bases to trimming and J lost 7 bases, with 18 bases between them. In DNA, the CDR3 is TGCAGCGTGAATTCCTTCGGAGCACCTGGCTACACCTTC. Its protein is CSVNSFGAPGYTF.

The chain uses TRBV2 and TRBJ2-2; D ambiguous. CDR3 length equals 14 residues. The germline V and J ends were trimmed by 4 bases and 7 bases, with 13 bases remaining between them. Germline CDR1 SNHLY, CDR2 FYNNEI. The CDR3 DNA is TGTGCCAGCAGTGCGGAGATGGGTGGCGGGGAGCTGTTTTTT. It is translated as CASSAEMGGGELFF.

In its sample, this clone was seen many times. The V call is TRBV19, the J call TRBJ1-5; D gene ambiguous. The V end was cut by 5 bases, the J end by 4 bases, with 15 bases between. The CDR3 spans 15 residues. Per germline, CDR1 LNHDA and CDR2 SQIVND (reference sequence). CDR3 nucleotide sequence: TGTGCCAGTAGTTCCCAAGGCGGCCTAAATCAGCCCCAGCATTTT. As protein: CASSSQGGLNQPQHF.

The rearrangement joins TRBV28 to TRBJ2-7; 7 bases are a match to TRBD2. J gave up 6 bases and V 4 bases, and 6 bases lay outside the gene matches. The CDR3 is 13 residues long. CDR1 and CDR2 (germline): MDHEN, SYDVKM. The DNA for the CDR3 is TGTGCCAGCAGTTCTAACTGGGAGGGCGAGCAGTACTTC. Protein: CASSSNWEGEQYF.

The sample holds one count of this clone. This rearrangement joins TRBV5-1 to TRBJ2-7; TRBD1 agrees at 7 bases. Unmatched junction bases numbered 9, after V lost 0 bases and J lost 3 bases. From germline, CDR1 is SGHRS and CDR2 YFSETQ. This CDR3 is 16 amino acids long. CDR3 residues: CASSLGDRAIFYEQYF. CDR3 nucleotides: TGCGCCAGCAGCTTGGGAGACAGGGCGATTTTCTACGAGCAGTACTTC. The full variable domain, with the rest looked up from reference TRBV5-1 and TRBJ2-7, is KAGVTQTPRYLIKTRGQQVTLSCSPISGHRSVSWYQQTPGQGLQFLFEYFSETQRNKGNFPGRFSGRQFSNSRSEMNVSTLELGDSALYLCASSLGDRAIFYEQYFGPGTRLTVT.

CDR3 sequence: CASVYYTEAFF. Here the CDR3 DNA reads TGTGCCAGTGTGTATTACACTGAAGCTTTCTTT. The V call is TRBV19, the J call TRBJ1-1; D not certain. There are 11 residues in the CDR3. The V end was cut by 8 bases, the J end by 3 bases, with 7 bases between. Germline V gene data show CDR1 as LNHDA and CDR2 as SQIVND (reference sequence).

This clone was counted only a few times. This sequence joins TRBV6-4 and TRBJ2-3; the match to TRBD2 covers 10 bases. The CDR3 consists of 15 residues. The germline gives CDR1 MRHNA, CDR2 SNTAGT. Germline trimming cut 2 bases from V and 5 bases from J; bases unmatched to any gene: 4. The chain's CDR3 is CASSDRTSGQDTQYF. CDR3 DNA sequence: TGTGCCAGCAGTGACAGGACTAGCGGCCAAGATACGCAGTATTTT.

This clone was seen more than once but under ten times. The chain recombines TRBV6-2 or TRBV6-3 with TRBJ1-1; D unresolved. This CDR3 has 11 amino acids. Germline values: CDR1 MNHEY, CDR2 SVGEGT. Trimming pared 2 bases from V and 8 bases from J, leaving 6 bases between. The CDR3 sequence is CASSYPSEAFF. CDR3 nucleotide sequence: TGTGCCAGCAGTTACCCCTCAGAAGCTTTCTTT.

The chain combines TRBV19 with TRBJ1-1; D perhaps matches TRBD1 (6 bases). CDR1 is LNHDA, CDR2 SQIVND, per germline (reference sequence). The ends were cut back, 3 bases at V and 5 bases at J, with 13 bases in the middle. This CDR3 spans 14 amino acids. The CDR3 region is CASSMRGARTEAFF. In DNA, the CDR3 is TGTGCCAGTAGTATGCGGGGGGCACGGACTGAAGCTTTCTTT.